This T cell receptor (beta chain) was observed in a study of regulatory T cells in long-lasting Graves disease. The germline V gene encodes CDR1 KGHDR and CDR2 SFDVKD. This CDR3 contains 13 residues. V trimming: 4 bases; J trimming: 6 bases; junction bases outside the gene matches: 2. This clonotype was counted a few times. Regarding time point: persistent/refractory GD, antithyroid drugs over 5 years with positive TRAb. PBMC-derived RNA was used for the TCR library. Libraries of TCR beta came from iRepertoire HTBI primers plus Arm-PCR of CDR3 regions. One entry per CDR3 protein, called by TCRdb with MiXCR from the multiplex PCR reads. This table has 350,000 to 450,000 distinct CDR3 sequences, roughly a fifth appearing once.

The chain is built from TRBV24-1 and TRBJ2-3, with 8 bases aligning to TRBD1. This sequence originates from a female donor with Graves disease. This specimen was peripheral blood mononuclear cells (PBMCs), taken when the disease was refractory, from a patient treated with antithyroid drugs. The CDR3 DNA reads as TGTGCCACCAGTGAGACAGGGGTCGATACGCAGTATTTT. Its translation is CATSETGVDTQYF.